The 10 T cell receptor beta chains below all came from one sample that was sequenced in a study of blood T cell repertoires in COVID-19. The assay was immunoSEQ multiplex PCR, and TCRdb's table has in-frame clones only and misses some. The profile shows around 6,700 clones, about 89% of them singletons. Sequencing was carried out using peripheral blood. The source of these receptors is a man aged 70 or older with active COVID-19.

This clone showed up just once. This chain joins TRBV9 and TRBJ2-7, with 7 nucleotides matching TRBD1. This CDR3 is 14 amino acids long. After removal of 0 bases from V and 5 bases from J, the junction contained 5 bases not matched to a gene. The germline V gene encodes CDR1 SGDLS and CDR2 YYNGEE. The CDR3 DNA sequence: TGTGCCAGCAGCGTAGCCCCGGACAGGAACGAGCAGTACTTC. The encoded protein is CASSVAPDRNEQYF.

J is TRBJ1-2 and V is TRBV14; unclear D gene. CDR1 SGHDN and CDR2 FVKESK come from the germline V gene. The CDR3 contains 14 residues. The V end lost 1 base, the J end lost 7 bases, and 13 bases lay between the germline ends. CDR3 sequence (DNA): TGTGCCAGCAGCCAAGTTCGGGGTTTAGCTGGCTACACCTTC. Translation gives CASSQVRGLAGYTF.

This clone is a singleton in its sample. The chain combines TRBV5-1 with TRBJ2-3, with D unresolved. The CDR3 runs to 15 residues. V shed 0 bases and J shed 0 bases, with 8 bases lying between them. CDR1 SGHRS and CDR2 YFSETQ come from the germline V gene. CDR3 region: CASSLAGQSTDTQYF. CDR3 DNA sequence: TGCGCCAGCAGCTTGGCGGGTCAGAGCACAGATACGCAGTATTTT. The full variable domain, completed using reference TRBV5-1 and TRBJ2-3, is KAGVTQTPRYLIKTRGQQVTLSCSPISGHRSVSWYQQTPGQGLQFLFEYFSETQRNKGNFPGRFSGRQFSNSRSEMNVSTLELGDSALYLCASSLAGQSTDTQYFGPGTRLTVL.

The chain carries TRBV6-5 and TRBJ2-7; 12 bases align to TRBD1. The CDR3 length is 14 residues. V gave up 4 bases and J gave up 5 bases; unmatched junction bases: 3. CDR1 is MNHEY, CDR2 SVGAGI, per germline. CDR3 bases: TGTGCCAGCAGTTCCGGGACAGGGGGCGACGAGCAGTACTTC. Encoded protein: CASSSGTGGDEQYF.

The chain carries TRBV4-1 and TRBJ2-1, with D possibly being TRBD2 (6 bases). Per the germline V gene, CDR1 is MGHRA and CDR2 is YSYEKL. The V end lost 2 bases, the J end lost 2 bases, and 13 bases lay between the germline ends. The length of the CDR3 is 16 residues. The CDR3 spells CASSQIPGDPYNEQFF. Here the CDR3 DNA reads TGCGCCAGCAGCCAAATACCGGGAGACCCCTACAATGAGCAGTTCTTC.

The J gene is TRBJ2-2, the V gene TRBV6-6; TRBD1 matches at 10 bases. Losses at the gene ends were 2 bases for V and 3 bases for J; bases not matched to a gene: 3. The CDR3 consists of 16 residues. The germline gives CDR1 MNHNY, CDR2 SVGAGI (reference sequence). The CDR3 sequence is CASSYRDRGDTGELFF. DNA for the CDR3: TGTGCCAGCAGTTACCGGGACAGGGGAGACACCGGGGAGCTGTTTTTT.

The CDR3 spells CASSDGQGYYGYTF. CDR3 DNA sequence: TGTGCCAGCAGTGACGGACAGGGTTACTATGGCTACACCTTC. The gene calls are TRBV6-1 and TRBJ1-2, with 8 bases fitting TRBD1. Germline V gene data show CDR1 as MNHNS and CDR2 as SASEGT. The CDR3 is 14 residues long. Trimming cost V 3 bases and J 3 bases; bases outside gene matches: 3.

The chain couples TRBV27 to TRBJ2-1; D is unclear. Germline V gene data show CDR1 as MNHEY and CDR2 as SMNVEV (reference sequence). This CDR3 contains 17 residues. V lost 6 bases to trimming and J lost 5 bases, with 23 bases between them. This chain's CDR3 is CASSALGWAGAHNEQFF. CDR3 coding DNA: TGTGCCAGCAGCGCCCTGGGTTGGGCAGGTGCCCACAATGAGCAGTTCTTC.

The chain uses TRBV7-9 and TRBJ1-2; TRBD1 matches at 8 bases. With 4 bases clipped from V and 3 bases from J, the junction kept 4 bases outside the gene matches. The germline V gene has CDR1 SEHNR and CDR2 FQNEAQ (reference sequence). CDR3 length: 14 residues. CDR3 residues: CASSSGQGDYGYTF. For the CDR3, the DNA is TGTGCCAGCAGCTCCGGACAGGGTGACTATGGCTACACCTTC.

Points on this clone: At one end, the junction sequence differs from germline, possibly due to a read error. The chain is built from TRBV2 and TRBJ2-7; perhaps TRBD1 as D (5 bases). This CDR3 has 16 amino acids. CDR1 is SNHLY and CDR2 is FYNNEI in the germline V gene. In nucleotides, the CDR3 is TGTGCCAGCAGTGAATCCGTAGGGGCCCCCTCCTTCGAGCAGTACTTC. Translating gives CASSESVGAPSFEQYF. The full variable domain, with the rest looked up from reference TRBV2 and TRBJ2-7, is EPEVTQTPSHQVTQMGQEVILRCVPISNHLYFYWYRQILGQKVEFLVSFYNNEISEKSEIFDDQFSVERPDGSNFTLKIRSTKLEDSAMYFCASSESVGAPSFEQYFGPGTRLTVT.